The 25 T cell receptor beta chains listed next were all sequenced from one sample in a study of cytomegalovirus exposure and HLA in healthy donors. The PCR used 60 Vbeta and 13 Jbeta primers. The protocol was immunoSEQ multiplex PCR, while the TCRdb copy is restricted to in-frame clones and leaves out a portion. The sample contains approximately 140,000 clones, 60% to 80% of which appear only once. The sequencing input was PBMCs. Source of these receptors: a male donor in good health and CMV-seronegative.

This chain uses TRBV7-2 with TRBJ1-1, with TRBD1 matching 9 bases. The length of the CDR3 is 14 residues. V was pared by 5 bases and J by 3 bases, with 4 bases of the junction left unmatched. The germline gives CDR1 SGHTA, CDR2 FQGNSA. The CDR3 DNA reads TGTGCCAGCAGCCGAACAGGGGGCGACACTGAAGCTTTCTTT. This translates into CASSRTGGDTEAFF.

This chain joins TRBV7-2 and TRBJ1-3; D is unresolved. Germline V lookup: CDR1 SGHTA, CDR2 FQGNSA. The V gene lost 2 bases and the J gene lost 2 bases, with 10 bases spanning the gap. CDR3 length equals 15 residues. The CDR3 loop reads CASSLIQMTGNTIYF. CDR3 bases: TGTGCCAGCAGCTTAATACAGATGACTGGAAACACCATATATTTT.

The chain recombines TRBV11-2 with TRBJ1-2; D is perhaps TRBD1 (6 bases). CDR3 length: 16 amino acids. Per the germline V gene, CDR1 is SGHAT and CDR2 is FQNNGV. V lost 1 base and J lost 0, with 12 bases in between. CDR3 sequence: CASSLAQGFANYGYTF. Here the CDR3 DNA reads TGTGCCAGCAGCTTAGCACAGGGTTTCGCTAACTATGGCTACACCTTC.

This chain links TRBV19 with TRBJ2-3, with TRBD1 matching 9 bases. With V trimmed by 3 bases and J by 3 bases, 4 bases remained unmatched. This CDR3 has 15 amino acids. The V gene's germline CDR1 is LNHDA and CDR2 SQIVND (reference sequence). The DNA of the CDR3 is TGTGCCAGTAGTATTTTCGGGACAGGGACAGATACGCAGTATTTT. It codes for CASSIFGTGTDTQYF. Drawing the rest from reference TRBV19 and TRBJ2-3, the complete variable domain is DGGITQSPKYLFRKEGQNVTLSCEQNLNHDAMYWYRQDPGQGLRLIYYSQIVNDFQKGDIAEGYSVSREKKESFPLTVTSAQKNPTAFYLCASSIFGTGTDTQYFGPGTRLTVL.

CDR3 coding DNA: TGTGCCAGCAGCTTAGGGACAGGAGGCCAAGGTACGCAGTATTTT. It yields the protein CASSLGTGGQGTQYF. V gene TRBV13 combines with J gene TRBJ2-3, with a possible D match to TRBD1 (6 bases). The CDR3 spans 15 residues. V was shortened by 0 bases and J by 8 bases, with 15 bases between the two germline ends. Germline CDR1 PRHDT, CDR2 FYEKMQ (reference sequence).

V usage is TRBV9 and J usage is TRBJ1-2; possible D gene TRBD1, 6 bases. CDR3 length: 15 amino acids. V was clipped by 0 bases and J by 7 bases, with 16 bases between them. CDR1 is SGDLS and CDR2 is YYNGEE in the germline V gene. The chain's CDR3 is CASSVDPDSLSGYTF. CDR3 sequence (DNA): TGTGCCAGCAGCGTAGATCCGGACAGTCTTTCTGGCTACACCTTC.

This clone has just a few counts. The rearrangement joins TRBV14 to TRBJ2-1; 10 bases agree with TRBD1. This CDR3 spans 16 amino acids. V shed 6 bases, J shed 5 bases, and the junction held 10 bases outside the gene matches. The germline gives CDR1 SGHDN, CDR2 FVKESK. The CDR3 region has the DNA TGTGCCAGCAGTCTACACGCAGGGACAGGGGACAATGAGCAGTTCTTC. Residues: CASSLHAGTGDNEQFF.

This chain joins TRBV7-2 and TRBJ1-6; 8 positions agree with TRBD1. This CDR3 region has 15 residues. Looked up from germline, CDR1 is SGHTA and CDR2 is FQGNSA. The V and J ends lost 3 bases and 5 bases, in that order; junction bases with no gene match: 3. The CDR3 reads CASSFQGANNSPLHF. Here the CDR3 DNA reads TGTGCCAGCAGCTTTCAGGGGGCGAATAATTCACCCCTCCACTTT.

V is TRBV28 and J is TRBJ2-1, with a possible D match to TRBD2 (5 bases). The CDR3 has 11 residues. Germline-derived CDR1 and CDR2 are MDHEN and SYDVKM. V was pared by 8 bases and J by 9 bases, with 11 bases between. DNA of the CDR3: TGTGCCAGCGGCGGGTACGGTGAGCAGTTCTTC. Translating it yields CASGGYGEQFF.

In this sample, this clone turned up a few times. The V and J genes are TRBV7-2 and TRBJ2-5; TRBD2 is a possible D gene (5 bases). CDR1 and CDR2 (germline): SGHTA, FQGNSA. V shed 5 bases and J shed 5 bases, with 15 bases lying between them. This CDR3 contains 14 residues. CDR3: CASSPRGLGETQYF. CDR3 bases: TGTGCCAGCAGCCCCCGAGGGCTGGGGGAGACCCAGTACTTC.

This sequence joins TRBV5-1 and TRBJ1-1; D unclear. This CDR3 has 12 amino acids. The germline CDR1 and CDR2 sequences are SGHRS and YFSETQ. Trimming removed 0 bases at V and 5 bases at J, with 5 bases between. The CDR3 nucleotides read TGCGCCAGCAGCTTGGACTTAACTGAAGCTTTCTTT. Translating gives CASSLDLTEAFF.

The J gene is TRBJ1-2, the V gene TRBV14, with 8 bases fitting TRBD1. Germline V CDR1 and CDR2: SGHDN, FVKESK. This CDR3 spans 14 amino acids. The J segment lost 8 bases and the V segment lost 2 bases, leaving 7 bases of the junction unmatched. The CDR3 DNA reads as TGTGCCAGCAGCCAACTACGGACAGGGCACGGCTACACCTTC. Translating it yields CASSQLRTGHGYTF.

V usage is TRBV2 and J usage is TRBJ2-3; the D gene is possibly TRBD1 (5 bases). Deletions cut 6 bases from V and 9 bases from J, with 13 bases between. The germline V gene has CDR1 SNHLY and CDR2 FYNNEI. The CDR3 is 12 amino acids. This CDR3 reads CASSQDIRTQYF. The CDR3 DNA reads TGTGCCAGCAGCCAGGACATCCGGACGCAGTATTTT.

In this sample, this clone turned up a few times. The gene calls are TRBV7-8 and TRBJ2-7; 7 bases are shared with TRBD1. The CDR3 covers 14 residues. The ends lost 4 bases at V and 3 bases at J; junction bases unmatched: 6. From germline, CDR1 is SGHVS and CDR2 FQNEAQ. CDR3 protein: CASSSIRQGYEQYF. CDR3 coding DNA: TGTGCCAGCAGCTCCATCCGACAGGGCTACGAGCAGTACTTC.

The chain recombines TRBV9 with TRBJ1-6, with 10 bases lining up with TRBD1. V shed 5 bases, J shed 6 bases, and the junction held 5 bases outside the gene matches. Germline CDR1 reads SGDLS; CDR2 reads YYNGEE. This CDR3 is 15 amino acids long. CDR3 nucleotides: TGTGCCAGCAGTCGACAGGGGGCAGGTAATTCACCCCTCCACTTT. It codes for CASSRQGAGNSPLHF.

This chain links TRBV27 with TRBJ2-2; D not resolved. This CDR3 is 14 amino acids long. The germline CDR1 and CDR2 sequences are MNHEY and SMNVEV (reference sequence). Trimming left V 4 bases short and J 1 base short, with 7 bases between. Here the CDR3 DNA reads TGTGCCAGCAGTTCCTCCAGGAACACCGGGGAGCTGTTTTTT. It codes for CASSSSRNTGELFF.

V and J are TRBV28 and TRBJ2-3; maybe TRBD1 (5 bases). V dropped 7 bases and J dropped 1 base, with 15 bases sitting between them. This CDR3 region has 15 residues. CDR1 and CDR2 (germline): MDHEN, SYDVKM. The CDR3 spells CASIGASVGTDTQYF. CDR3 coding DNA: TGTGCCAGCATTGGGGCTTCGGTGGGCACAGATACGCAGTATTTT. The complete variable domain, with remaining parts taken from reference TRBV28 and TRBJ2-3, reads DVKVTQSSRYLVKRTGEKVFLECVQDMDHENMFWYRQDPGLGLRLIYFSYDVKMKEKGDIPEGYSVSREKKERFSLILESASTNQTSMYLCASIGASVGTDTQYFGPGTRLTVL.

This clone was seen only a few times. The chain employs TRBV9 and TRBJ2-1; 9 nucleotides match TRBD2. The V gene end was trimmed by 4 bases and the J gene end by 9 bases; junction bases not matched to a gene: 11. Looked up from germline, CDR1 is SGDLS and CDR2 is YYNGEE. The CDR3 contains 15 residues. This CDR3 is CASSYRGSGGAEQFF. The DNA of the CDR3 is TGTGCCAGCAGCTACCGGGGTAGCGGGGGTGCTGAGCAGTTCTTC.

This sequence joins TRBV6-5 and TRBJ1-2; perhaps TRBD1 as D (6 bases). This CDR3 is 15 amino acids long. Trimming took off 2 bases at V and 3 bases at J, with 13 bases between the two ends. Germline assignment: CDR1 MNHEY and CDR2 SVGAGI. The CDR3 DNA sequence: TGTGCCAGCAGTTACGGGTCAGGGGACCACTATGGCTACACCTTC. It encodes CASSYGSGDHYGYTF.

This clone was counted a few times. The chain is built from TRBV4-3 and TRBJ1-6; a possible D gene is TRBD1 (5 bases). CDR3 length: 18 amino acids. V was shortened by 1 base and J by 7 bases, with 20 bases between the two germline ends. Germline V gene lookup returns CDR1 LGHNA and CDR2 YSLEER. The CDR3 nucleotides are TGCGCCAGCAGCCAAGGGGGTTGGGGGGAAGTGAAGAATTCACCCCTCCACTTT. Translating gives CASSQGGWGEVKNSPLHF.

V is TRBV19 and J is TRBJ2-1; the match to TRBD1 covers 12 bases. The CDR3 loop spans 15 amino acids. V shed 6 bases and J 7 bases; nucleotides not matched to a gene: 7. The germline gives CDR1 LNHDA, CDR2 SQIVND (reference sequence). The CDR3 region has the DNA TGTGCCAGTAGACCTCCGGGACAGGGGGCGAATGAGCAGTTCTTC. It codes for CASRPPGQGANEQFF.

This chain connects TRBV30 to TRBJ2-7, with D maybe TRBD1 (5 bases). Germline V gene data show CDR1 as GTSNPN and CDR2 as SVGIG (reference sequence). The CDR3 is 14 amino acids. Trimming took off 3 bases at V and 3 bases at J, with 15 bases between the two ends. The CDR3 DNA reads TGTGCCTGGAGGACAGCCGCTGAGTTCTACGAGCAGTACTTC. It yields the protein CAWRTAAEFYEQYF.

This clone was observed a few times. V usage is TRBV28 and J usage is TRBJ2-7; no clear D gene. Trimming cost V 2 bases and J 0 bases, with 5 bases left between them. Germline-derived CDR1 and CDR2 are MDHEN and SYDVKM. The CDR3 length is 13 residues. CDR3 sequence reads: CASSLESSYEQYF. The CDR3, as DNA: TGTGCCAGCAGTTTAGAGAGCTCCTACGAGCAGTACTTC.

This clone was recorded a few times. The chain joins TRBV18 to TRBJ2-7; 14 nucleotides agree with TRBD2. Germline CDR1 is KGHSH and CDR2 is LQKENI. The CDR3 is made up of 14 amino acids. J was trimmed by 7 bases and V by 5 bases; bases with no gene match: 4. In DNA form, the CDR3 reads TGTGCCAGCTCAGTCCGACTAGCGGGGGGGGAGCAGTACTTC. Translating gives CASSVRLAGGEQYF. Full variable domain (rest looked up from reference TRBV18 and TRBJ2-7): NAGVMQNPRHLVRRRGQEARLRCSPMKGHSHVYWYRQLPEEGLKFMVYLQKENIIDESGMPKERFSAEFPKEGPSILRIQQVVRGDSAAYFCASSVRLAGGEQYFGPGTRLTVT.

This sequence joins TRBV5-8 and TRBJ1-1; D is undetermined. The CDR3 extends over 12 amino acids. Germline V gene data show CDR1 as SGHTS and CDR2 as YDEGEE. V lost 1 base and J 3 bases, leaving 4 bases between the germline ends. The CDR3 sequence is CASSLLYTEAFF. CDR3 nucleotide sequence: TGTGCCAGCAGCTTGCTGTACACTGAAGCTTTCTTT. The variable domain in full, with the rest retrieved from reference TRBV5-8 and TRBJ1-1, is EAGVTQSPTHLIKTRGQQATLRCSPISGHTSVYWYQQALGLGLQFLLWYDEGEERNRGNFPPRFSGRQFPNYSSELNVNALELEDSALYLCASSLLYTEAFFGQGTRLTVV.